The 25 T cell receptor beta chains in this list originate from one sample, sequenced in a study of T-cell memory formation after mild COVID-19. One entry per CDR3 protein results from TCRdb running MiXCR on the 5' RACE reads. Among some 310,000 distinct CDR3 sequences listed, 20% to 25% were seen once. Input material: PBMCs or a T cell subset sorted from them (not recorded which). These receptors were taken from a man aged 18 to 30 who had mild COVID-19 (a few samples of this study predate the infection). Cell type and time point are not known.

This clonotype was detected a few times. This chain joins TRBV20-1 and TRBJ1-2; 7 positions match TRBD1. Germline V gives CDR1 DFQATT, CDR2 SNEGSKA (reference sequence). This CDR3 contains 16 residues. J was trimmed by 7 bases and V by 1 base; bases with no gene match: 15. CDR3 sequence reads: CSARVSPLTGNRGYTF. The CDR3 DNA follows: TGCAGTGCTAGAGTTAGCCCACTGACAGGGAACCGTGGCTACACCTTC.

The rearrangement links TRBV7-6 to TRBJ2-5, with 8 positions matching TRBD1. Trimming took 4 bases from V and 7 from J; bases not matched to a gene: 5. CDR3 size: 13 residues. Germline assignment: CDR1 SGHVS and CDR2 FNYEAQ. CDR3 nucleotide sequence: TGTGCCAGCAGCTCCCAGGGGGCCGGGACCCAGTACTTC. Translating it yields CASSSQGAGTQYF.

CDR3 protein: CASSLASVRSYGYTF. The CDR3 nucleotides read TGTGCCAGCAGCTTGGCCTCAGTCAGATCCTATGGCTACACCTTC. The chain combines TRBV5-6 with TRBJ1-2, with D unclear. V lost 0 bases to trimming and J lost 4 bases, with 13 bases between them. CDR1 is SGHDT, CDR2 YYEEEE, per germline. The CDR3 is made up of 15 amino acids.

This clonotype was recorded a few times. The V and J genes are TRBV19 and TRBJ1-6; D is possibly TRBD1 (5 bases). V lost 3 bases and J 9 bases, leaving 12 bases between the germline ends. The germline gives CDR1 LNHDA, CDR2 SQIVND (reference sequence). The CDR3 has 14 amino acids. CDR3 protein: CASSMEGMVSPLHF. In DNA, the CDR3 is TGTGCCAGTAGTATGGAGGGGATGGTTTCACCCCTCCACTTT.

Notes on this clonotype: Possible read error: a much larger clone is one base away. The chain uses TRBV7-9 and TRBJ2-1, with D unclear. Germline lookup yields CDR1 SEHNR and CDR2 FQNEAQ (reference sequence). Trimming took 5 bases from V and 4 from J, leaving 6 bases between them. The CDR3 length is 12 residues. This chain's CDR3 is CASSVSYNEQFF. CDR3 nucleotide sequence: TGTGCCAGCAGCGTGTCTTACAATGAGCAGTTCTTC.

J is TRBJ1-2 and V is TRBV7-6, with D perhaps matching TRBD1 (5 bases). Germline loops: CDR1 SGHVS, CDR2 FNYEAQ. The length of the CDR3 is 15 residues. The V end was cut by 5 bases, the J end by 3 bases, with 16 bases between. DNA for the CDR3: TGTGCCAGCAGCCCAACGCCTCAGGGCCACTATGGCTACACCTTC. It translates to CASSPTPQGHYGYTF.

V and J are TRBV30 and TRBJ2-3; D uncertain. The CDR3 is made up of 14 amino acids. Germline V CDR1 and CDR2: GTSNPN, SVGIG (reference sequence). V lost 0 bases and J 4 bases, leaving 11 bases between the germline ends. The chain's CDR3 is CAWSVQVPSDTQYF. The CDR3 region has the DNA TGTGCCTGGAGTGTTCAGGTTCCATCAGATACGCAGTATTTT.

Only a few counts were recorded for this clonotype. The J gene is TRBJ2-1, the V gene TRBV5-1; D is unresolved. Germline CDR1 reads SGHRS; CDR2 reads YFSETQ. This CDR3 has 11 amino acids. Trimming removed 2 bases at V and 15 bases at J, with 12 bases between. CDR3 DNA: TGCGCCAGCAGCTTCGGTTTTATGGCGTTCTTC. Translated, it gives CASSFGFMAFF.

This chain links TRBV19 with TRBJ1-1, with 12 positions matching TRBD1. The CDR3 loop spans 16 amino acids. V lost 5 bases and J lost 10; bases outside the gene matches: 14. CDR1 LNHDA and CDR2 SQIVND come from the germline V gene (reference sequence). The CDR3 region is CASSAGTGGARHGAFF. The CDR3 DNA reads TGTGCCAGTAGTGCCGGGACAGGGGGCGCTCGACATGGAGCTTTCTTT.

CDR3 sequence: CASSLFPPGPVDEQYF. CDR3 DNA sequence: TGTGCCAGCAGCTTATTCCCCCCCGGCCCAGTGGACGAGCAGTACTTC. The chain recombines TRBV7-9 with TRBJ2-7; no reliable D call. Trimming pared 2 bases from V and 5 bases from J, leaving 19 bases between. The CDR3 is 16 amino acids. The germline gives CDR1 SEHNR, CDR2 FQNEAQ (reference sequence). Complete variable domain (other parts from reference TRBV7-9 and TRBJ2-7): DTGVSQNPRHKITKRGQNVTFRCDPISEHNRLYWYRQTLGQGPEFLTYFQNEAQLEKSRLLSDRFSAERPKGSFSTLEIQRTEQGDSAMYLCASSLFPPGPVDEQYFGPGTRLTVT.

This clonotype was seen more than once but under ten times. The chain links TRBV6-1 to TRBJ1-2, with D perhaps matching TRBD1 (6 bases). The V end lost 5 bases, the J end lost 5 bases, and 18 bases lay between the germline ends. The CDR3 has 15 residues. Germline V lookup: CDR1 MNHNS, CDR2 SASEGT. The CDR3 DNA follows: TGTGCCAGCAGTCCCGGGGGGCGGGGAAGGTATGGCTACACCTTC. It translates to CASSPGGRGRYGYTF.

The sample holds a few counts of this clonotype. The chain is built from TRBV19 and TRBJ1-1, with D hard to call. V was cut by 5 bases and J by 14 bases, with 24 bases left in between. Germline-derived CDR1 and CDR2 are LNHDA and SQIVND (reference sequence). The CDR3 sequence is 14 residues long. CDR3 residues: CASSPPGLAPKPFF. The DNA of the CDR3 is TGTGCCAGTAGTCCTCCCGGCTTGGCCCCCAAGCCATTCTTT.

This clonotype occurred many times. This chain joins TRBV7-2 and TRBJ2-1, with D hard to call. CDR1 is SGHTA, CDR2 FQGNSA, per germline. V gave up 9 bases and J gave up 5 bases, with 8 bases separating them. The CDR3 runs to 11 residues. The CDR3 is CASIGDNEQFF. The CDR3 DNA follows: TGTGCCAGTATCGGAGACAATGAGCAGTTCTTC.

V usage is TRBV4-1 and J usage is TRBJ1-4; perhaps TRBD1 as D (6 bases). Trimming stripped 4 bases from V and 6 bases from J, with 12 bases between. Germline CDR1 and CDR2: MGHRA and YSYEKL. There are 14 residues in the CDR3. The CDR3 loop is CASSPGQTDEKLFF. CDR3 bases: TGCGCCAGCAGCCCTGGACAGACAGATGAAAAACTGTTTTTT.

The rearrangement links TRBV25-1 to TRBJ2-3; 8 positions agree with TRBD1. V trimming: 2 bases; J trimming: 9 bases; junction bases outside the gene matches: 10. This CDR3 has 15 residues. Germline CDR1 is MGHDK and CDR2 is SYGVNS. CDR3 sequence reads: CASSEGTGVIWTQYF. CDR3 nucleotides: TGTGCCAGCAGTGAAGGGACAGGTGTTATTTGGACGCAGTATTTT.

The table lists this clonotype with a few counts. The chain couples TRBV7-2 to TRBJ1-4, with D tentatively TRBD1 (6 bases). Trimming shortened V by 2 bases and J by 7 bases, and 14 bases separated the two germline ends. The germline gives CDR1 SGHTA, CDR2 FQGNSA. There are 15 residues in the CDR3. This CDR3 is CASSLFGGVGEKLFF. CDR3 sequence (DNA): TGTGCCAGCAGCTTATTTGGGGGCGTAGGTGAAAAACTGTTTTTT.

This clonotype has ten or more counts. This sequence joins TRBV5-1 and TRBJ2-2; D is ambiguous. Germline CDR1 SGHRS, CDR2 YFSETQ. The CDR3 consists of 14 residues. Deletions cut 0 bases from V and 4 bases from J, with 7 bases between. The chain's CDR3 is CASSLVWGTGELFF. The DNA for the CDR3 is TGCGCCAGCAGCTTGGTGTGGGGCACCGGGGAGCTGTTTTTT.

The chain has TRBV29-1 and TRBJ2-3; D may be TRBD1 (6 bases). Germline CDR1 reads SQVTM; CDR2 reads ANQGSEA. CDR3 length equals 13 residues. V was clipped by 6 bases and J by 3 bases, with 13 bases between them. For the CDR3, the DNA is TGCAGCGTCTTAGGACAGACGACAGATACGCAGTATTTT. As protein: CSVLGQTTDTQYF.

The chain employs TRBV19 and TRBJ2-3; unclear D gene. Trimming took off 7 bases at V and 2 bases at J, with 13 bases between the two ends. The CDR3 consists of 14 residues. Germline CDR1 and CDR2: LNHDA and SQIVND (reference sequence). The CDR3 DNA follows: TGTGCCAGTAAACCAAGCAGCCCCACAGATACGCAGTATTTT. This translates into CASKPSSPTDTQYF.

A few counts support this clonotype. The chain is built from TRBV12-3 or TRBV12-4 and TRBJ2-2; 8 bases map to TRBD2. The CDR3 loop spans 16 amino acids. V shed 3 bases and J 4 bases; nucleotides not matched to a gene: 7. The CDR3 coding sequence is TGTGCCAGCAGTTTCTTTTCCGCGGGAGGCACCGGGGAGCTGTTTTTT. This translates into CASSFFSAGGTGELFF.

There are a few counts of this clonotype. V gene TRBV20-1 combines with J gene TRBJ2-5, with 8 bases identical to TRBD2. The germline V gene has CDR1 DFQATT and CDR2 SNEGSKA (reference sequence). V gave up 3 bases and J gave up 5 bases; unmatched junction bases: 8. The CDR3 contains 14 residues. Here the CDR3 reads CSASSRGEGETQYF. The CDR3 bases are TGCAGTGCTAGCTCGCGGGGGGAAGGGGAGACCCAGTACTTC.

The J gene is TRBJ2-1, the V gene TRBV7-6; D assignment may be TRBD1 or TRBD2 (5 bases each). In germline, CDR1 is SGHVS, CDR2 FNYEAQ. The V end was cut by 5 bases, the J end by 3 bases, with 14 bases between. CDR3 size: 15 residues. Written as DNA, the CDR3 is TGTGCCAGCAGCGCTTACGGGGCGGACTACAATGAGCAGTTCTTC. As protein: CASSAYGADYNEQFF. The complete variable domain, with remaining parts taken from reference TRBV7-6 and TRBJ2-1, reads GAGVSQSPRYKVTKRGQDVALRCDPISGHVSLYWYRQALGQGPEFLTYFNYEAQQDKSGLPNDRFSAERPEGSISTLTIQRTEQRDSAMYRCASSAYGADYNEQFFGPGTRLTVL.

In its sample, this clonotype was seen a few times. This rearrangement joins TRBV6-2 or TRBV6-3 to TRBJ1-1, with D maybe TRBD1 (6 bases). Germline V lookup: CDR1 MNHEY, CDR2 SVGEGT. CDR3 size: 16 residues. With 6 bases removed from V and 1 base from J, the gap between germline ends came to 18 bases. In DNA form, the CDR3 reads TGTGCCAGCAGCCCGCTCGGGCCAGGGGCGAACACTGAAGCTTTCTTT. Its translation is CASSPLGPGANTEAFF.

This clonotype was seen a few times. This chain joins TRBV5-4 and TRBJ2-7; TRBD2 aligns across 8 bases. The germline gives CDR1 SGHNT, CDR2 YYREEE (reference sequence). This CDR3 comprises 14 residues. V lost 1 base, J lost 6 bases, and 6 bases stayed unmatched. DNA of the CDR3: TGTGCCAGCAGCTTGAGGGCGGGGGGCCTCGAGCAGTACTTC. Amino acid sequence: CASSLRAGGLEQYF.

This chain links TRBV10-3 with TRBJ1-3, with D possibly TRBD1 on 6 matching bases. This CDR3 has 20 amino acids. Germline V lookup: CDR1 ENHRY, CDR2 SYGVKD. Trimming removed 6 bases from V and 0 bases from J, with 27 bases in between. The CDR3 DNA reads TGTGCCATCAGCGTGTCCCAGGGGTTGGGAGATGGGAGCTCTGGAAACACCATATATTTT. Its translation: CAISVSQGLGDGSSGNTIYF.